This T cell receptor (beta chain) stems from a study of spatial heterogeneity in lung cancer (dated by TCRdb to between 2017 and 2020). General notes on the study: Samples were obtained from approximately 72 patients with early-stage, untreated non-small cell lung cancer from the lung TRACERx cohort. TCR alpha and beta repertoires were quantitatively compared across multiple tumor regions, matched nontumor lung and blood in non-small cell lung cancer. More beta-chain than alpha-chain transcripts were consistently detected, likely reflecting higher beta-chain transcript abundance. At surgery, over 200 tumor regions, around 67 matched nontumor lung samples and 50 to 60 PBMC samples were TCR-sequenced for both alpha and beta chains. TCR repertoire features were related to nonsynonymous mutation counts determined by whole-exome sequencing of tumor tissue. Follow-up PBMC samples were sequenced whenever available, with the median time to follow-up being 2 to 3 years after resection. In the raw uncorrected reads, each unique combination of TCR and UMI appeared more than ten times on average.

The full study reports these points: Comparisons of baseline and follow-up blood repertoires included only 14 patients. Ubiquitous expanded tumor TCRs were detected in blood more often at tumor resection than at routine follow-up. Confirming at a functional level the hypothesis that regional TCRs recognize regional mutations was considered to require additional single-cell paired TCR alpha and beta sequencing.

The CDR3 holds 15 amino acids from the cysteine to the phenylalanine. Only CDR3 DNA remains: 45 bases, in frame from the first base. Unmatched junction bases come to 5, with V trimmed by 5 bases and J by 4 bases. The CDR1 and CDR2 encoded by the germline V gene are SGHTA and FQGNSA. Libraries were constructed by 5' RACE. The reads were generated on a NextSeq 500. To allow correction of PCR and sequencing errors, the TCR library protocol tagged every TCR cDNA molecule with a unique molecular identifier. The paper's processing steps were these. TCR identification, UMI-based error correction and CDR3 extraction were performed with Decombinator tools. Expanded TCRs were defined as those above a frequency of 2 per 1,000, corresponding to the top 1% of the tumor frequency distribution. Renyi diversity was computed with the R vegan package after each repertoire had been subsampled 100 times to 5,000 TCRs. To build CDR3 similarity networks, amino acid triplet string-kernel similarity was used, and CDR3s were connected when their pairwise similarity was above 0.82. TCRdb itself trimmed the public reads at Q25 with fastp, ran MiXCR and retained productive beta chains. Each entry is one CDR3 protein sequence, shown with its most common DNA and genes. The V and J calls shown here were made by TCRdb, not taken from the authors' results. Present in this sample are about 110,000 distinct CDR3 sequences, 10% to 11% of which were seen just once. The top ten hold more than 20% of the sample.

This sample's time point label indicates: blood at routine non-recurrence follow-up after resection. For TCR sequencing, whole RNA was extracted from tumor and nontumor lung tissue, or from cryopreserved PBMC samples, and no cell sorting was done. Only patients for whom sufficient RNA was available from at least two tumor regions were selected for TCR sequencing. Comment on this clonotype: Its binding antigen is unknown. No base quality values were provided; no much bigger clone lies one nucleotide off.

Here the sequenced sample was PBMCs, taken at follow-up. The source is a female donor with early-stage non-small cell lung cancer. The chain couples TRBV7-2 to TRBJ2-3; 11 nucleotides in the junction match TRBD2. The CDR3 amino acid sequence is: CASSNLAGGPDTQYF. The sequence in DNA is TGTGCCAGCAGCAACCTAGCGGGAGGCCCAGATACGCAGTATTTT.